This section outlines one T cell receptor (beta chain) sequence together with its context. The sample originates from a study of technical replicates of blood from a handful of donors. Measured with immunoSEQ multiplex PCR; TCRdb has only the in-frame clones, and not every one. The data show about 61,000 clones, with around 97% seen just once and 0.19% held by the top ten. The CDR3 runs to 14 residues. Germline CDR1 is SGHRS and CDR2 is YFSETQ. The germline V and J ends were trimmed by 1 base and 0 bases, with 6 bases remaining between them. Sequencing was carried out using T cells isolated from PBMCs. The rearrangement links TRBV5-1 to TRBJ2-3; no firm D call. The clonotype was recovered from a human donor in good health. The CDR3 DNA reads as TGCGCCAGCAGCTTGCGTCAGAGCACAGATACGCAGTATTTT. Its protein is CASSLRQSTDTQYF.